One and the same sample provided the 5 T cell receptor beta chains below, sequenced in a study of blood T cell repertoires in COVID-19. Measured with immunoSEQ multiplex PCR; TCRdb has only the in-frame clones, and not every one. The sample includes 100,000 or so clones, 70% to 90% seen only once; the top ten take approximately 0.5%. Sequencing input: peripheral blood. Every receptor here comes from a man aged 55-75 years with acute or convalescent COVID-19.

The chain uses TRBV27 and TRBJ2-2; D ambiguous. The CDR3 has 12 residues. Germline assignment: CDR1 MNHEY and CDR2 SMNVEV (reference sequence). Trimming removed 2 bases from V and 6 bases from J, with 4 bases in between. CDR3: CASSLRAGELFF. CDR3 in DNA: TGTGCCAGCAGTTTACGTGCCGGGGAGCTGTTTTTT.

The CDR3 bases are TGTGCCAGCAGACTCCAGGGTAACCAAGAGACCCAGTACTTC. It is translated as CASRLQGNQETQYF. The chain links TRBV6-6 to TRBJ2-5; maybe TRBD1 (5 bases). CDR3 size: 14 residues. CDR1 is MNHNY and CDR2 is SVGAGI in the germline V gene (reference sequence). V was clipped by 6 bases and J by 0 bases, with 11 bases between them.

The chain recombines TRBV5-4 with TRBJ2-6; D not resolved. Trimming stripped 1 base from V and 4 bases from J, with 9 bases between. The CDR3 totals 15 residues. CDR1 is SGHNT, CDR2 YYREEE, per germline (reference sequence). The CDR3 nucleotides are TGTGCCAGCAGCTTGAAGACTTCCGGGGCCAACGTCCTGACTTTC. Residues: CASSLKTSGANVLTF.

The chain joins TRBV7-2 to TRBJ2-2; D not certain. The CDR3 runs 15 residues. CDR1 and CDR2 (germline): SGHTA, FQGNSA. V was cut by 4 bases and J by 2 bases, with 11 bases left in between. The CDR3 here is CASSYSTVNTGELFF. The CDR3 DNA reads as TGTGCCAGCAGCTATAGCACTGTTAACACCGGGGAGCTGTTTTTT.

This sequence joins TRBV10-3 and TRBJ1-2; no clear D. Germline V gene sequence: CDR1 ENHRY, CDR2 SYGVKD. CDR3 length equals 16 residues. The V end was cut by 6 bases, the J end by 1 base, with 18 bases between. DNA for the CDR3: TGTGCCATCAGCAAAGGAGGTGGCGCCTTTAACTATGGCTACACCTTC. Its translation is CAISKGGGAFNYGYTF.